Sequencing of this T cell receptor (beta chain) was carried out in a study of blood T cell repertoires in COVID-19. Study in general: T cells, B-cell-depleted T cells, or PBMCs provided the cDNA or gDNA that served as material.

The CDR3 totals 15 residues. The junction had 9 bases not matched to a gene; V was cut back by 6 bases and J by 2 bases. CDR1 is MNHEY, CDR2 SVGAGI, per germline. As handled by the study authors: Nucleated cell number was recorded as an estimate derived from reference gene primer amplification. Measured with immunoSEQ multiplex PCR; TCRdb has only the in-frame clones, and not every one. That table furnishes V, J and clone size, whereas the DNA furnished D and trimming. The table shows 25,000 to 30,000 clones, with roughly 88% occurring only once. The receptor's source is a human donor in a cohort sampled during active COVID-19. V is TRBV6-5 and J is TRBJ2-7; TRBD2 aligns across 8 bases. Sequenced material: peripheral blood. The CDR3 sequence is CASSRTSGIPYEQYF. In DNA form, the CDR3 reads TGTGCCAGCAGCCGTACTAGCGGAATCCCCTACGAGCAGTACTTC.